This T cell receptor (beta chain) was retrieved from a study of cytomegalovirus exposure and HLA in healthy donors. In the PCR, 60 Vbeta and 13 Jbeta primers were used. Produced via immunoSEQ multiplex PCR; TCRdb's table is partial and in-frame only. The table has about 75,000 clones, roughly 82% seen once; the top ten hold approximately 19%. The V gene lost 0 bases and the J gene lost 4 bases, with 9 bases spanning the gap. The CDR3 sequence is 14 residues long. Germline CDR1 and CDR2: SGHDN and FVKESK. The specimen was PBMCs. This clonotype was obtained from a man between 65 and 80 years old in good health and CMV-seropositive. The V call is TRBV14, the J call TRBJ1-2; D is perhaps TRBD1 (5 bases). Here the CDR3 DNA reads TGTGCCAGCAGCCAAGATAAGACAGTCTATGGCTACACCTTC. The encoded protein is CASSQDKTVYGYTF. The variable domain in full, with the rest retrieved from reference TRBV14 and TRBJ1-2, is EAGVTQFPSHSVIEKGQTVTLRCDPISGHDNLYWYRRVMGKEIKFLLHFVKESKQDESGMPNNRFLAERTGGTYSTLKVQPAELEDSGVYFCASSQDKTVYGYTFGSGTRLTVV.